This TCR beta chain appears in the sequencing data of a study of technical replicates of blood from a few donors. The assay was immunoSEQ multiplex PCR, and TCRdb's table has in-frame clones only and misses some. The repertoire holds just under 100,000 clones, 95% seen once, with roughly 0.19% in the top ten. This CDR3 has 15 residues. V gave up 2 bases and J gave up 3 bases; unmatched junction bases: 4. Germline-derived CDR1 and CDR2 are SGDLS and YYNGEE. The TCR originated in a human donor in good health. Sample: T cells isolated from PBMCs. The genes are TRBV9 and TRBJ2-7; 11 positions agree with TRBD2. The CDR3 sequence is CASSVGGLAGYEQYF. CDR3 bases: TGTGCCAGCAGCGTGGGCGGACTAGCGGGCTACGAGCAGTACTTC.